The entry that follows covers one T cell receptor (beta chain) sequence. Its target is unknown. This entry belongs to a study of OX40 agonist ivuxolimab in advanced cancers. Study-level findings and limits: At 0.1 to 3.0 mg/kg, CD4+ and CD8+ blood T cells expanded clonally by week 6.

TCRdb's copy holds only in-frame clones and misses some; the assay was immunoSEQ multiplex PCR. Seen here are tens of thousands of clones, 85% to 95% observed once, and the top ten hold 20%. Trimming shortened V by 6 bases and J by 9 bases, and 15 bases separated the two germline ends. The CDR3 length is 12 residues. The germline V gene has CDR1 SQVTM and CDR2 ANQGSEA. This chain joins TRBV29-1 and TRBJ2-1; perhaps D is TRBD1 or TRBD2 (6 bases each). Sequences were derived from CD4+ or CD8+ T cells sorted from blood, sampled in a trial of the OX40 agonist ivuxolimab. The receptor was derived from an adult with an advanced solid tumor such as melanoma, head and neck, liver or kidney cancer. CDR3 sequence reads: CSVLWGAGEQFF. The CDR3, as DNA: TGCAGCGTCCTCTGGGGGGCCGGTGAGCAGTTCTTC.